This is a list of T cell receptor beta chains from one sample in a study of immune evolution from preneoplasia to lung adenocarcinoma. TCRdb's copy holds only in-frame clones and misses some; the assay was immunoSEQ multiplex PCR. The top ten clones hold around 3.5% of a sample with 10,000 to 13,000 clones, roughly four fifths of them seen once. Sequencing was carried out using FFPE minimally invasive lung adenocarcinoma tissue. The receptors were sampled from a person aged 70 to 85 with lung adenocarcinoma. Both conserved end residues are part of each CDR3. Each record gives: CDR3 DNA, CDR3 protein, J gene, D gene, V gene, clone size. A D gene is named only where the DNA matches it firmly. Clone sizes are given selectively: once, few, many, or a class where the clone is expanded.

DNA: TGTGCCAGCAGTTCCGAGAAAGAAAGGTCGGAGTTCTTC
CDR3: CASSSEKERSEFF
J: TRBJ2-1
D: .
V: TRBV6-5
size: .

DNA: TGCGCCAGCAGCCAAGACAGGGGTAGTGGCTACACCTTC
CDR3: CASSQDRGSGYTF
J: TRBJ1-2
D: .
V: TRBV4-1
size: .

DNA: TGTGCTAGCAGCGTAGATATTGGCGACTACAATGAGCAGTTCTTC
CDR3: CASSVDIGDYNEQFF
J: TRBJ2-1
D: .
V: TRBV9
size: .

DNA: TGTGCCAGCAGCTTACAGGGCTCTGGGGGGCCCCAGCATTTT
CDR3: CASSLQGSGGPQHF
J: TRBJ1-5
D: .
V: TRBV5-6
size: .

DNA: TGTGCCAGCAGCTCGGGACTAGCGGGGGCGTTAGATACGCAGTATTTT
CDR3: CASSSGLAGALDTQYF
J: TRBJ2-3
D: TRBD2
V: TRBV5-6
size: few

DNA: TGTGCCAGCGGGCCATACTCCTACGAGCAGTACTTC
CDR3: CASGPYSYEQYF
J: TRBJ2-7
D: .
V: TRBV6-1
size: .

DNA: TGTGCCAGCAGCGTCCCGGCCCTCGGGATGGAGCTGTTTTTT
CDR3: CASSVPALGMELFF
J: TRBJ2-2
D: .
V: TRBV7-8
size: .

DNA: TGTGCCAGCAGCTCGGGACTGGCGGAAAAACTGTTTTTT
CDR3: CASSSGLAEKLFF
J: TRBJ1-4
D: .
V: TRBV5-5
size: few

DNA: TGTGCCAGCAGCTTGTTGGGGGAGGACACAGATACGCAGTATTTT
CDR3: CASSLLGEDTDTQYF
J: TRBJ2-3
D: .
V: TRBV5-6
size: few

DNA: TGTGCCAGCAGTGAACTTGCCTGGGGGGGTACCGACGAGCAGTACTTC
CDR3: CASSELAWGGTDEQYF
J: TRBJ2-7
D: TRBD2
V: TRBV14
size: .